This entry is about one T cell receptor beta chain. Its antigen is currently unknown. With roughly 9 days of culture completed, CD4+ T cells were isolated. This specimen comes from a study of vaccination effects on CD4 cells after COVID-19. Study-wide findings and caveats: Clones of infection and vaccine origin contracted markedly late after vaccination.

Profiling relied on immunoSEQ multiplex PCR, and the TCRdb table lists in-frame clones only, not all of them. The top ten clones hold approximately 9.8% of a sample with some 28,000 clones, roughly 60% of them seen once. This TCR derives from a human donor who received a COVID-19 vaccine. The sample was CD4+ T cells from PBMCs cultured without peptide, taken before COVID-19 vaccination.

CDR3: CASRQTGGANTGELFF. The CDR3 nucleotides are TGTGCCAGCAGACAAACAGGGGGCGCGAACACCGGGGAGCTGTTTTTT. The chain joins TRBV7-2 to TRBJ2-2; 9 bases are shared with TRBD1. CDR1 and CDR2 (germline): SGHTA, FQGNSA. CDR3 length: 16 amino acids. V shed 6 bases and J 0 bases; nucleotides not matched to a gene: 5.